This T cell receptor beta chain was sequenced for a study of metastatic and nonmetastatic thyroid tumors. TCRdb re-processed the PCR reads through MiXCR. This repertoire shows some 30,000 clones, more than 25% found once; its top ten account for around 28%. Overall study findings and caveats: Reportedly, malignant thyroid tumors had significantly higher TCR beta diversity than benign nodules, in blood and tumor.

As to this clone: What it binds is not known. Mismatch with germline at one junction end may stem from a read error.

None of the patients had undergone any treatment ahead of thyroid surgery. This receptor was identified in a female donor with papillary thyroid cancer or a benign thyroid nodule (not recorded which). Some clones in this sample may be carry-over from other donors' samples. The sample comprised blood.

CDR3 DNA: TGTGCCAGCAGCCATAGCGGTCTGGTTCTCTTC. Encoded protein: CASSHSGLVLF. The J gene is TRBJ2-1, the V gene TRBV6-1; D is possibly TRBD2 (6 bases). CDR1 and CDR2 from the germline V gene are MNHNS and SASEGT. This CDR3 spans 11 amino acids.